This entry features one T cell receptor beta chain sequence. This clone was seen more than once but under ten times. The antigen this receptor binds is unknown. No per-base quality is available; no much larger clone lies one base away. This sample is drawn from a study of Ad26.COV2.S vaccination and SARS-CoV-2 variants (dated by TCRdb to the early 2020s). Broadly, across the study: Vaccine-arm donors came from COV1001, a multicentre, randomized, double-blind, placebo-controlled phase I-IIa trial of Ad26.COV2.S in healthy adults. Dosing of Ad26.COV2.S was intramuscular, at either 5x10^10 or 1x10^11 viral particles, delivered as one shot or as two shots spaced 56 days apart. The specificity and breadth of SARS-CoV-2-reactive T cell receptors after Ad26.COV2.S vaccination were assessed by TCRbeta repertoire sequencing. Investigators did not know the trial group allocation while performing experiments and assessing outcomes. A total of roughly 32 samples were included in the TCR-sequenced set, comprising about 20 Ad26.COV2.S vaccine recipients, 5 placebo recipients and 8 SARS-CoV-2 convalescent individuals. Trial participants were randomized into five groups of five, in which low-dose or high-dose Ad26.COV2.S was given once or twice, or placebo was given on both occasions. General study outcomes and caveats: Comparing responses between vaccine doses or regimens was not something the study was powered to do. It was noted by the authors that total T cell responses may have been underestimated by the TCR breadth and depth analyses. Vaccine and placebo recipients had similar non-spike TCR breadth, a finding consistent with the vaccine containing only spike. After vaccination, spike-specific CD8+ and CD4+ T cell responses were reported to show substantial breadth. Higher spike-specific TCR breadth was observed in Ad26.COV2.S recipients than in placebo recipients (P = 0.0014).

CDR1 and CDR2, looked up from the germline V gene, are MGHRA and YSYEKL. V lost 0 bases and J lost 10 bases, and the count of bases not matched to a germline gene is 12. Including cysteine and phenylalanine, the CDR3 has 18 amino acids. The retained sequence is limited to the CDR3, 54 bases, with the frame set at the first base. TCRbeta CDR3 regions were sequenced with the immunoSEQ Assay. After extraction, genomic DNA underwent amplification by bias-controlled multiplex PCR, followed by high-throughput sequencing. For the original study's pipeline: Collapsing and filtering of sequences were performed to quantify the absolute abundance of each unique TCRbeta CDR3 region. T cell fraction was estimated by normalizing TCRbeta template counts to usable DNA, which was measured by amplifying reference genes present in all nucleated cells. Repertoire TCRs were annotated as SARS-CoV-2-specific by exact matching of V gene, CDR3 amino acid sequence and J gene to a known reactive TCR set. The reference SARS-CoV-2 TCR set was obtained from MIRA and was filtered for enrichment in COVID-19-positive ImmuneCODE repertoires, whereby public or cross-reactive TCRs were removed. Based on the MIRA antigens, annotated TCRs were further analysed at the level of specific ORF or position within ORF. Depth was the summed frequency of annotated unique rearrangements, while breadth was defined as annotated unique rearrangements over total unique productive rearrangements. Two-sided Wilcoxon rank-sum tests were used to compare TCR breadth between groups. Drawn from immuneACCESS, this table holds only the in-frame rearrangements with V and J called that TCRdb kept. Clones are partly lost; checked studies trace under half to an unresolved V gene and leave the rest unexplained. That table is the source of V, J and clone size, and D and trimming were worked out from the DNA. The sample yields 300,000 to 400,000 clones; around 87% were counted once. Jointly, the top ten make up 3.4% of the sample.

The intended sense of this specimen's treatment or condition label: roughly 19 received Ad26.COV2.S at low or high dose, single or two shots; 5 received placebo; per-sample allocation not given. Repertoires of vaccine and placebo recipients were sequenced from samples taken on day 63 after the first injection. In Cohort 1b, 25 to 30 adults aged 18-55 years were enrolled at a single site in Boston, USA, between 29 July and 7 August 2020. Ad26.COV2.S was a replication-incompetent adenovirus type 26 vector that expressed a prefusion-stabilized SARS-CoV-2 spike protein derived from the original Wuhan strain.

The origin of this receptor is a person aged 18-60 years who received the Ad26.COV2.S COVID-19 vaccine or a placebo. Material: peripheral blood, obtained in a trial of Ad26.COV2.S vaccine versus placebo. Recombination connected TRBV4-1 to TRBJ1-6; 10 bases in between match TRBD1. The nucleotide sequence is given as TGCGCCAGCAGCCAAGATCGTAGGGGACAGGGGAGTTTATCACCCCTCCACTTT. It translates to CASSQDRRGQGSLSPLHF.